This T cell receptor (beta chain) was sequenced in a study of CD8 T cells in ankylosing spondylitis. In making TCR beta libraries, quantitative 5'-RACE with molecular barcodes was used. TCRdb itself ran the 5' RACE reads through MiXCR, one entry per CDR3 protein. Of 450,000 to 550,000 distinct CDR3 sequences listed, 5.3% were seen once; the top ten hold 3.5%. The CDR3 is 17 amino acids. With 3 bases removed from V and 4 bases from J, the gap between germline ends came to 21 bases. CDR1 is SGHTA, CDR2 FQGNSA, per germline. This clonotype was recorded at least ten times. The antigen is unknown. Study-wide findings and caveats: Blood of patients with ankylosing spondylitis appeared to be characterized by a TCR beta motif of eight highly homologous variants. Clones tied to disease were said to be significantly enriched in matched ankylosing spondylitis synovial fluid. As for the disease-linked clones, they showed a CD8+ phenotype and occurred at relatively low frequencies in peripheral blood.

The sequencing input was blood, either unsorted or a sorted T cell fraction (not recorded which). This clonotype was sampled from a male donor with ankylosing spondylitis. The chain recombines TRBV7-2 with TRBJ2-5, with D tentatively TRBD2 (5 bases). The CDR3 DNA sequence: TGTGCCAGCAGCTTCCGATTAGGGTGGAGGACCGGAGAGACCCAGTACTTC. It encodes CASSFRLGWRTGETQYF. The full variable domain, in which reference TRBV7-2 and TRBJ2-5 provide the parts outside the CDR3, is GAGVSQSPSNKVTEKGKDVELRCDPISGHTALYWYRQSLGQGLEFLIYFQGNSAPDKSGLPSDRFSAERTGGSVSTLTIQRTQQEDSAVYLCASSFRLGWRTGETQYFGPGTRLLVL.